One sample yielded the 29 T cell receptor beta chains listed below, sequenced in a study of control samples from healthy donors and cancer patients. Generated by immunoSEQ multiplex PCR, the TCRdb table keeps only in-frame clones and is missing some. Among approximately 150,000 clones listed, just over 95% were seen once. Sequencing was carried out using blood. The receptors were gathered from a woman aged 25-40 years in good health.

This chain joins TRBV6-4 and TRBJ2-6; D is possibly TRBD2 (6 bases). V lost 4 bases and J 4 bases, leaving 14 bases between the germline ends. The CDR3 consists of 16 residues. Per germline, CDR1 MRHNA and CDR2 SNTAGT. This chain's CDR3 is CASSVEAGLGANVLTF. CDR3 nucleotide sequence: TGTGCCAGCAGTGTAGAGGCGGGGCTCGGGGCCAACGTCCTGACTTTC.

This chain connects TRBV28 to TRBJ2-1, with TRBD1 matching over 12 bases. CDR1 is MDHEN and CDR2 is SYDVKM in the germline V gene. This CDR3 is built from 16 residues. V lost 7 bases and J lost 5; bases outside the gene matches: 9. The CDR3 reads CASNRMGQGANNEQFF. The CDR3 DNA reads TGTGCCAGCAACCGAATGGGACAGGGGGCTAACAATGAGCAGTTCTTC.

The chain employs TRBV5-1 and TRBJ1-1; the D gene is possibly TRBD1 (5 bases). V lost 1 base and J 0 bases, leaving 13 bases between the germline ends. Germline values: CDR1 SGHRS, CDR2 YFSETQ. The CDR3 has 16 residues. CDR3 protein: CASSLNWDGLNTEAFF. In nucleotides, the CDR3 is TGCGCCAGCAGCTTGAATTGGGACGGATTGAACACTGAAGCTTTCTTT. The full variable domain, rest sourced from reference TRBV5-1 and TRBJ1-1, is KAGVTQTPRYLIKTRGQQVTLSCSPISGHRSVSWYQQTPGQGLQFLFEYFSETQRNKGNFPGRFSGRQFSNSRSEMNVSTLELGDSALYLCASSLNWDGLNTEAFFGQGTRLTVV.

This clone was picked up a small number of times. The V gene is TRBV6-1, the J gene TRBJ2-7, with 10 nucleotides matching TRBD2. This CDR3 has 16 residues. Germline CDR1 MNHNS, CDR2 SASEGT. J was trimmed by 4 bases and V by 1 base; bases with no gene match: 7. This CDR3 is CASSEEWSGRAYEQYF. Here the CDR3 DNA reads TGTGCCAGCAGTGAAGAGTGGAGCGGGAGGGCTTACGAGCAGTACTTC.

The chain couples TRBV4-1 to TRBJ1-1; no clear D gene. V lost 4 bases to trimming and J lost 0 bases, with 18 bases between them. CDR3 size: 17 residues. Germline CDR1 reads MGHRA; CDR2 reads YSYEKL. CDR3 coding DNA: TGCGCCAGCAGCCCAACCGAGGGAGGAGTGATGAACACTGAAGCTTTCTTT. Residues: CASSPTEGGVMNTEAFF.

This chain links TRBV27 with TRBJ2-2, with D tentatively TRBD2 (6 bases). Germline CDR1 reads MNHEY; CDR2 reads SMNVEV (reference sequence). With 7 bases removed from V and 7 bases from J, the gap between germline ends came to 43 bases. The CDR3 is 23 residues long. The CDR3 reads CASTLRARAAGSLRGSNGGELFF. The CDR3 bases are TGTGCCAGCACACTCCGGGCGCGGGCGGCGGGGTCATTAAGGGGCAGCAATGGCGGGGAGCTGTTTTTT.

J is TRBJ1-1 and V is TRBV30, with D unresolved. The CDR3 has 14 residues. Germline V lookup: CDR1 GTSNPN, CDR2 SVGIG (reference sequence). Trimming removed 2 bases from V and 1 base from J, with 11 bases in between. CDR3 coding DNA: TGTGCCTGGAGTACGCCATTCCGGAACACTGAAGCTTTCTTT. This sequence encodes CAWSTPFRNTEAFF. The full variable domain, in which reference TRBV30 and TRBJ1-1 provide the parts outside the CDR3, is SQTIHQWPATLVQPVGSPLSLECTVEGTSNPNLYWYRQAAGRGLQLLFYSVGIGQISSEVPQNLSASRPQDRQFILSSKKLLLSDSGFYLCAWSTPFRNTEAFFGQGTRLTVV.

This clone was found once. The V and J genes are TRBV7-9 and TRBJ1-2; 9 bases match TRBD1. V dropped 1 base and J dropped 6; count of bases not matched to a gene: 0. The CDR3 covers 13 residues. The germline CDR1 and CDR2 sequences are SEHNR and FQNEAQ (reference sequence). CDR3 region: CASSLGTGDGYTF. CDR3 coding DNA: TGTGCCAGCAGCTTAGGGACAGGGGATGGCTACACCTTC.

This rearrangement joins TRBV28 to TRBJ1-4, with D possibly TRBD1 on 5 matching bases. The CDR3 has 14 residues. V lost 3 bases and J 8 bases, leaving 13 bases between the germline ends. Germline CDR1 is MDHEN and CDR2 is SYDVKM. The CDR3 protein is CASSFGGGIEKLFF. DNA for the CDR3: TGTGCCAGCAGTTTCGGGGGGGGTATCGAAAAACTGTTTTTT.

The genes are TRBV5-4 and TRBJ1-2; D not certain. Looked up from germline, CDR1 is SGHNT and CDR2 is YYREEE (reference sequence). The CDR3 runs to 13 residues. V lost 0 bases, J lost 2 bases, and 5 bases lay in between. The CDR3 protein is CASSLGQNYGYTF. Written as DNA, the CDR3 is TGTGCCAGCAGCTTGGGGCAGAACTATGGCTACACCTTC.

This chain links TRBV6-5 with TRBJ2-7; D might be TRBD1 (5 bases). Trimming stripped 6 bases from V and 7 bases from J, with 16 bases between. The CDR3 has 13 amino acids. The germline V gene has CDR1 MNHEY and CDR2 SVGAGI. CDR3 sequence: CASRSTGPGEQYF. The CDR3 DNA sequence: TGTGCCAGCAGATCCACAGGTCCCGGGGAGCAGTACTTC.

V and J are TRBV7-9 and TRBJ1-2; unclear D gene. V was shortened by 5 bases and J by 6 bases, with 19 bases between the two germline ends. The CDR3 totals 15 residues. CDR1 is SEHNR, CDR2 FQNEAQ, per germline (reference sequence). In DNA, the CDR3 is TGTGCCAGCAGCCCCTCTTCTTACGGGCGGGATGGCTACACCTTC. Translating gives CASSPSSYGRDGYTF.

The J gene is TRBJ2-1, the V gene TRBV7-9; TRBD2 matches at 9 bases. This CDR3 is built from 15 residues. Germline CDR1 and CDR2: SEHNR and FQNEAQ (reference sequence). After removal of 6 bases from V and 4 bases from J, the junction contained 7 bases not matched to a gene. CDR3: CASSRLAVLYNEQFF. DNA of the CDR3: TGTGCCAGCAGTAGACTAGCGGTCCTATACAATGAGCAGTTCTTC.

The chain has TRBV7-9 and TRBJ1-1; TRBD1 is a possible D gene (6 bases). Germline V gene sequence: CDR1 SEHNR, CDR2 FQNEAQ (reference sequence). The CDR3 is 14 residues long. With 7 bases removed from V and 5 bases from J, the gap between germline ends came to 17 bases. This chain's CDR3 is CASTAVQGKTEAFF. For the CDR3, the DNA is TGTGCCAGCACCGCCGTACAGGGAAAAACTGAAGCTTTCTTT.

CDR3 coding DNA: TGTGCCAGCAGCTTAGCAGGTCGCGAAGATACGCAGTATTTT. It codes for CASSLAGREDTQYF. The chain carries TRBV7-2 and TRBJ2-3, with unresolved D. CDR1 is SGHTA and CDR2 is FQGNSA in the germline V gene. The length of the CDR3 is 14 residues. V lost 0 bases, J lost 5 bases, and 9 bases lay in between.

The chain links TRBV11-2 to TRBJ2-5; perhaps TRBD1 as D (5 bases). Trimming took off 7 bases at V and 7 bases at J, with 10 bases between the two ends. Germline V lookup: CDR1 SGHAT, CDR2 FQNNGV. CDR3 size: 11 residues. Here the CDR3 reads CASTLGVTQYF. CDR3 nucleotides: TGTGCCAGCACCCTAGGGGTGACCCAGTACTTC.

The CDR3 sequence is CAGGREWFSDTQYF. The DNA of the CDR3 is TGTGCCGGGGGGCGGGAGTGGTTCTCAGATACGCAGTATTTT. This chain uses TRBV6-5 with TRBJ2-3; D might be TRBD2 (7 bases). The CDR3 has 14 residues. CDR1 is MNHEY, CDR2 SVGAGI, per germline. V was trimmed by 11 bases and J by 4 bases, leaving 19 bases between them.

The rearrangement joins TRBV19 to TRBJ2-3; perhaps TRBD2 as D (5 bases). V lost 9 bases and J 1 base, leaving 11 bases between the germline ends. The CDR3 is 13 residues long. The germline V gene encodes CDR1 LNHDA and CDR2 SQIVND (reference sequence). CDR3 nucleotide sequence: TGTGCCAGCCGGGGTACAGGCACAGATACGCAGTATTTT. This encodes CASRGTGTDTQYF.

The chain is built from TRBV6-5 and TRBJ2-7, with 7 bases aligning to TRBD1. The trim removed 5 bases at V and 2 bases at J, leaving 6 bases unmatched. CDR3 length: 14 residues. The germline CDR1 and CDR2 sequences are MNHEY and SVGAGI. The DNA of the CDR3 is TGTGCCAGCAGTATAATAGGGACAGCCTACGAGCAGTACTTC. This codes for CASSIIGTAYEQYF.

This clone was counted between two and nine times. The chain links TRBV4-2 to TRBJ2-1, with D possibly TRBD2 on 6 matching bases. From germline, CDR1 is LGHNA and CDR2 YNFKEQ. Trimming took off 4 bases at V and 0 bases at J, with 13 bases between the two ends. The CDR3 has 16 amino acids. The CDR3 here is CASSPIAESSYNEQFF. The CDR3 region has the DNA TGTGCCAGCAGCCCTATAGCGGAGAGCTCCTACAATGAGCAGTTCTTC.

This chain uses TRBV29-1 with TRBJ1-1; D is possibly TRBD1 (5 bases). Germline CDR1 and CDR2: SQVTM and ANQGSEA. The CDR3 length is 13 residues. V was shortened by 6 bases and J by 1 base, with 12 bases between the two germline ends. This CDR3 is CSVAPDRNTEAFF. The CDR3 nucleotides read TGCAGCGTCGCCCCTGACAGGAACACTGAAGCTTTCTTT.

The chain employs TRBV4-2 and TRBJ1-2; 7 bases match TRBD1. V was pared by 2 bases and J by 3 bases, with 6 bases of the junction left unmatched. Germline V gene lookup returns CDR1 LGHNA and CDR2 YNFKEQ. This CDR3 has 15 residues. The CDR3 DNA sequence: TGTGCCAGCAGCCAACTTGGGACAGACTACTATGGCTACACCTTC. It yields the protein CASSQLGTDYYGYTF.

The gene calls are TRBV6-5 and TRBJ1-6; 11 bases map to TRBD1. The CDR3 has 14 residues. The J segment lost 9 bases and the V segment lost 4 bases, leaving 2 bases of the junction unmatched. The germline gives CDR1 MNHEY, CDR2 SVGAGI. This CDR3 is CASSSDRGRSPLHF. CDR3 coding DNA: TGTGCCAGCAGTTCGGACAGGGGGCGTTCACCCCTCCACTTT.

The V call is TRBV7-9, the J call TRBJ2-3, with a possible D match to TRBD1 (5 bases). The V and J ends lost 1 base and 4 bases respectively, with 18 bases between them. The CDR3 loop spans 17 amino acids. Germline CDR1 is SEHNR and CDR2 is FQNEAQ (reference sequence). The CDR3 DNA is TGTGCCAGCAGCTTAGTAAATAGAGAAACAGGCCCAGATACGCAGTATTTT. This translates into CASSLVNRETGPDTQYF.

The chain has TRBV10-2 and TRBJ1-2; TRBD1 is a possible D gene (6 bases). The CDR3 contains 15 residues. Deletions cut 0 bases from V and 5 bases from J, with 13 bases between. Germline V CDR1 and CDR2: WSHSY, SAAADI. Here the CDR3 DNA reads TGCGCCAGCAGTGAGTCATCGGGGGGCGGGTATGGCTACACCTTC. As protein: CASSESSGGGYGYTF.

V is TRBV6-5 and J is TRBJ1-5; weak D call: TRBD1 (6 bases). The CDR3 sequence is 14 residues long. The germline gives CDR1 MNHEY, CDR2 SVGAGI. Trimming cost V 8 bases and J 3 bases, with 14 bases left between them. CDR3 coding DNA: TGTGCCAGCGAGTCAGGGGACTTCAATCAGCCCCAGCATTTT. Amino acid sequence: CASESGDFNQPQHF.

The chain employs TRBV24-1 and TRBJ2-1; 7 bases are shared with TRBD2. V lost 7 bases to trimming and J lost 15 bases; unmatched junction nucleotides: 11. The CDR3 length is 12 residues. Germline values: CDR1 KGHDR, CDR2 SFDVKD. The CDR3, as DNA: TGTGCCACCAGGCCTGGCAGCGGGGAAATGTTCTTC. It encodes CATRPGSGEMFF.

This clone has more than one count but fewer than ten. Other DNA sequences of this sample code for an identical CDR3. The chain recombines TRBV2 with TRBJ1-1; no clear D gene. With 5 bases removed from V and 0 bases from J, the gap between germline ends came to 7 bases. This CDR3 contains 13 residues. Germline V gene data show CDR1 as SNHLY and CDR2 as FYNNEI. This CDR3 is CASSPDMNTEAFF. CDR3 DNA: TGTGCCAGCAGTCCCGACATGAACACTGAAGCTTTCTTT.

V usage is TRBV7-8 and J usage is TRBJ2-1, with 8 positions matching TRBD2. Germline CDR1 SGHVS, CDR2 FQNEAQ. Trimming at V came to 5 bases and at J to 2 bases, leaving 5 bases not matched to a gene. This CDR3 spans 15 amino acids. The CDR3 reads CASSPGREPYNEQFF. CDR3 DNA sequence: TGTGCCAGCAGCCCCGGGAGGGAGCCCTACAATGAGCAGTTCTTC.